These 23 T cell receptor beta chains share one sample of origin, sequenced in a study of blood T cell repertoires in COVID-19 (TCRdb year 2020). Library construction relied on the immunoSEQ multiplex PCR assay. This is the immuneACCESS table as TCRdb keeps it, with only in-frame sequences that have V and J called. A part of the clones is gone; compared with another copy, unresolved V genes explain less than half, and the rest is unexplained. The sample includes about 330,000 clones, with about 83% observed a single time. The ten largest clones take up 1% to 1.5% of the sample. The sequenced sample consisted of peripheral blood. All receptors come from a woman aged 45-60 years with acute or convalescent COVID-19.

The table lists this clone with a few counts. The rearrangement uses TRBV7-3 and TRBJ2-1, with 8 bases fitting TRBD2. The CDR3 extends over 16 amino acids. V gave up 5 bases and J gave up 0 bases; unmatched junction bases: 6. CDR1 and CDR2 (germline): SGHTA, FQGTGA. The CDR3 region has the DNA TGTGCCAGCAGCCCCTGGACTAGCATCTCCTACAATGAGCAGTTCTTC. Its translation: CASSPWTSISYNEQFF. Full variable domain (remainder filled in from reference TRBV7-3 and TRBJ2-1): GAGVSQTPSNKVTEKGKYVELRCDPISGHTALYWYRQSLGQGPEFLIYFQGTGAADDSGLPNDRFFAVRPEGSVSTLKIQRTERGDSAVYLCASSPWTSISYNEQFFGPGTRLTVL.

The chain employs TRBV4-2 and TRBJ2-5; possible D gene TRBD2, 6 bases. Per germline, CDR1 LGHNA and CDR2 YNFKEQ. CDR3 length equals 13 residues. Trimming left V 4 bases short and J 5 bases short, with 11 bases between. The CDR3 is CASSPSRGETQYF. The CDR3 region has the DNA TGTGCCAGCAGCCCAAGTCGGGGGGAGACCCAGTACTTC.

This chain connects TRBV5-1 to TRBJ1-2; D remains ambiguous. Trimming took 4 bases from V and 4 from J, leaving 8 bases between them. The germline V gene encodes CDR1 SGHRS and CDR2 YFSETQ. The CDR3 is 12 residues long. Here the CDR3 DNA reads TGCGCCAGCAGCAGTACTACCTATGGCTACACCTTC. It codes for CASSSTTYGYTF. The full variable domain, with the rest looked up from reference TRBV5-1 and TRBJ1-2, is KAGVTQTPRYLIKTRGQQVTLSCSPISGHRSVSWYQQTPGQGLQFLFEYFSETQRNKGNFPGRFSGRQFSNSRSEMNVSTLELGDSALYLCASSSTTYGYTFGSGTRLTVV.

The chain carries TRBV4-1 and TRBJ2-3; D unresolved. The CDR3 is 15 residues long. V lost 0 bases and J 1 base, leaving 8 bases between the germline ends. Germline CDR1 and CDR2: MGHRA and YSYEKL. Written as DNA, the CDR3 is TGCGCCAGCAGCCAAGATCCCCGGGGCACAGATACGCAGTATTTT. The encoded protein is CASSQDPRGTDTQYF.

V gene TRBV28 combines with J gene TRBJ1-5; D perhaps matches TRBD1 (6 bases). In germline, CDR1 is MDHEN, CDR2 SYDVKM. This CDR3 spans 15 amino acids. Trimming removed 5 bases at V and 1 base at J, with 12 bases between. CDR3 coding DNA: TGTGCCAGCAGTCTCCCCGACAGGAGCAATCAGCCCCAGCATTTT. Translated: CASSLPDRSNQPQHF.

The chain uses TRBV12-3 or TRBV12-4 and TRBJ2-7, with 8 nucleotides matching TRBD2. The CDR3 loop spans 9 amino acids. As DNA, the CDR3 is TGCGGGGGGGGGTTCCCGCAGTACGTC. Translation: CGGGFPQYV.

In DNA form, the CDR3 reads TGTGCCAGCTCACCCGGGAGCCGGGGGTCGGGAAAGACCCAGTACTTC. This encodes CASSPGSRGSGKTQYF. V is TRBV18 and J is TRBJ2-5; D perhaps matches TRBD2 (6 bases). The CDR3 length is 16 residues. V lost 3 bases and J 6 bases, leaving 20 bases between the germline ends. CDR1 and CDR2 from the germline V gene are KGHSH and LQKENI.

The chain carries TRBV5-4 and TRBJ2-7, with D tentatively TRBD2 (6 bases). The germline V gene has CDR1 SGHNT and CDR2 YYREEE (reference sequence). The V gene lost 4 bases and the J gene lost 7 bases, with 21 bases spanning the gap. The CDR3 contains 15 residues. This CDR3 reads CASSKGSGVSGEQYV. CDR3 bases: TGTGCCAGCAGCAAGGGGTCGGGGGTTTCGGGGGAGCAGTACGTC.

This clone has more than one count but fewer than ten. The genes are TRBV12-5 and TRBJ2-7; TRBD1 matches 9 bases. J gave up 0 bases and V 0 bases, and 15 bases lay outside the gene matches. This CDR3 is built from 20 residues. CDR1 is LGHNT, CDR2 FRNRAP, per germline. CDR3 sequence (DNA): TGTGCTAGTGGTTTGGTACTCGGGACAGGGCGCTCCTACAGCTCCTACGAGCAGTACTTC. Encoded protein: CASGLVLGTGRSYSSYEQYF.

This chain links TRBV7-9 with TRBJ2-7; TRBD1 matches at 9 bases. V lost 5 bases, J lost 6 bases, and 2 bases stayed unmatched. CDR3 size: 12 residues. CDR1 and CDR2 (germline): SEHNR, FQNEAQ (reference sequence). For the CDR3, the DNA is TGTGCCAGCAGCAAGACAGGGGGCGAGCAGTACGTC. Its translation is CASSKTGGEQYV.

V and J are TRBV4-1 and TRBJ2-7, with TRBD2 as a possible D gene (5 bases). The CDR3 contains 16 residues. The V gene's germline CDR1 is MGHRA and CDR2 YSYEKL. V was clipped by 1 base and J by 0 bases, with 13 bases between them. This CDR3 reads CASSQGVSSTSYEQYF. The CDR3 DNA follows: TGCGCCAGCAGCCAAGGGGTCTCTAGCACCTCCTACGAGCAGTACTTC.

The chain combines TRBV9 with TRBJ1-4; the match to TRBD1 covers 8 bases. The CDR3 loop spans 15 amino acids. Germline values: CDR1 SGDLS, CDR2 YYNGEE. The V gene end was trimmed by 4 bases and the J gene end by 6 bases; junction bases not matched to a gene: 8. The CDR3 loop is CASSRTGTGDEKLFF. As DNA, the CDR3 is TGTGCCAGCAGCAGGACCGGGACAGGAGATGAAAAACTGTTTTTT.

The chain combines TRBV11-2 with TRBJ2-1, with D unresolved. There are 13 residues in the CDR3. Germline CDR1 is SGHAT and CDR2 is FQNNGV. V lost 5 bases and J lost 9, with 14 bases in between. The CDR3 reads CASSPLTLGEQFF. The CDR3 coding sequence is TGTGCCAGCAGCCCTCTCACTCTCGGTGAGCAGTTCTTC.

The chain links TRBV6-2 or TRBV6-3 to TRBJ1-1; TRBD1 agrees at 8 bases. CDR1 and CDR2 from the germline V gene are MNHEY and SVGEGT. CDR3 length: 18 amino acids. J lost 0 bases, V lost 0 bases, and 9 bases had no gene match. Here the CDR3 reads CASSYSARTGRMNTEAFF. CDR3 bases: TGTGCCAGCAGTTACTCGGCAAGGACAGGGAGGATGAACACTGAAGCTTTCTTT.

J is TRBJ1-2 and V is TRBV6-6; D might be TRBD1 (5 bases). Germline CDR1 MNHNY, CDR2 SVGAGI (reference sequence). Trimming shortened V by 4 bases and J by 4 bases, and 13 bases separated the two germline ends. The CDR3 has 14 amino acids. The CDR3 loop reads CASSLADSSYGYTF. CDR3 nucleotide sequence: TGTGCCAGCAGTTTGGCCGACAGTAGCTATGGCTACACCTTC.

The chain couples TRBV4-2 to TRBJ2-7; 10 positions agree with TRBD2. Germline CDR1 reads LGHNA; CDR2 reads YNFKEQ. V trimming: 4 bases; J trimming: 1 base; junction bases outside the gene matches: 1. This CDR3 spans 14 amino acids. The CDR3 sequence: CASSLAGGSYEQYF. CDR3 in DNA: TGTGCCAGCAGCCTAGCGGGAGGATCCTACGAGCAGTACTTC.

The rearrangement uses TRBV6-6 and TRBJ2-2; D possibly corresponds to TRBD1 (8 bases). The germline V gene has CDR1 MNHNY and CDR2 SVGAGI (reference sequence). The CDR3 extends over 14 amino acids. The V and J ends lost 7 bases and 5 bases respectively, with 14 bases between them. The DNA of the CDR3 is TGTGCCAGCACTGGACAGGGAGGGACCGGGGAGCTGTTTTTT. This sequence encodes CASTGQGGTGELFF.

J is TRBJ1-2 and V is TRBV7-2; 8 bases map to TRBD1. The germline V gene encodes CDR1 SGHTA and CDR2 FQGNSA. V was pared by 2 bases and J by 6 bases, with 11 bases of the junction left unmatched. The CDR3 contains 16 residues. CDR3 nucleotide sequence: TGTGCCAGCAGCTTAACAGGGGGTGGGGGATCTAATGGCTACACCTTC. Its translation: CASSLTGGGGSNGYTF.

This clone has only one observation. V is TRBV10-3 and J is TRBJ2-5, with 13 bases fitting TRBD2. The germline V gene encodes CDR1 ENHRY and CDR2 SYGVKD. The CDR3 extends over 15 amino acids. Trimming at V came to 2 bases and at J to 5 bases, leaving 2 bases not matched to a gene. Written as DNA, the CDR3 is TGTGCCATCAGTGAGGGACTAGCGGGGGCGGAGACCCAGTACTTC. This codes for CAISEGLAGAETQYF.

V gene TRBV5-5 combines with J gene TRBJ1-1; D gene unclear. CDR1 is SGHKS and CDR2 is YYEKEE in the germline V gene (reference sequence). V lost 1 base to trimming and J lost 3 bases, with 7 bases between them. The CDR3 runs to 13 residues. CDR3 DNA: TGTGCCAGCAGCTTGAATCTGTACACTGAAGCTTTCTTT. It yields the protein CASSLNLYTEAFF.

This chain links TRBV4-1 with TRBJ2-3; TRBD1 matches 9 bases. The V gene's germline CDR1 is MGHRA and CDR2 YSYEKL. The ends lost 4 bases at V and 4 bases at J; junction bases unmatched: 3. The CDR3 sequence is 14 residues long. The CDR3 nucleotides read TGCGCCAGCAGCCTTTACAGGGGGCCAGATACGCAGTATTTT. It encodes CASSLYRGPDTQYF.

The CDR3 DNA is TGTGCCACCAGTGGTTCACCGGGACAGGGGGAAGAGACCCAGTACTTC. This translates into CATSGSPGQGEETQYF. This chain connects TRBV24-1 to TRBJ2-5, with TRBD1 matching over 11 bases. Per germline, CDR1 KGHDR and CDR2 SFDVKD. V lost 5 bases to trimming and J lost 3 bases; unmatched junction nucleotides: 7. The CDR3 runs to 16 residues.

This chain links TRBV29-1 with TRBJ2-7, with 8 bases fitting TRBD1. Germline loops: CDR1 SQVTM, CDR2 ANQGSEA. With 3 bases clipped from V and 5 bases from J, the junction kept 3 bases outside the gene matches. This CDR3 spans 12 amino acids. The CDR3 bases are TGCAGCGTTGAGAAACAGGGGGACGAGCAGTACTTC. Amino acid sequence: CSVEKQGDEQYF.